The 31 T cell receptor beta chains below were found in one sample sequenced in a study of T cell responses to AZD1222 COVID-19 vaccine (dated by TCRdb to the early 2020s). Libraries came from the immunoSEQ multiplex PCR assay. Not all clones reach the TCRdb copy of this immuneACCESS table, which keeps in-frame sequences only. Checked studies attribute under half of the gap to unresolved V genes and leave the rest unexplained. The sample table lists 130,000 or so clones, 86% of them with a count of one. Around 12% of the sample goes to the ten largest clones. What this sample's time point label stands for: baseline before first vaccination. The sequenced sample was peripheral blood, obtained on day 0 of AZD1222 vaccination. The receptors stem from an adult in good health.

J is TRBJ2-5 and V is TRBV3-1 (or the pseudogene TRBV3-2), with 8 bases fitting TRBD1. V trimming: 4 bases; J trimming: 5 bases; junction bases outside the gene matches: 9. The germline V gene encodes CDR1 LGHDT and CDR2 YNNKEL (reference sequence). This CDR3 is built from 15 residues. CDR3 nucleotides: TGTGCCAGCAGCCCAGGACAGGGAACGGGGGAGACCCAGTACTTC. This encodes CASSPGQGTGETQYF.

This clone was seen only a few times. V gene TRBV12-5 combines with J gene TRBJ1-2; possible D gene TRBD1, 5 bases. Looked up from germline, CDR1 is LGHNT and CDR2 is FRNRAP. Trimming cost V 7 bases and J 14 bases, with 17 bases left between them. The CDR3 covers 11 residues. The CDR3 DNA is TGTGCTAGTGCCTCCGAAGGACAACAAACCTTC. Encoded protein: CASASEGQQTF.

The V call is TRBV6-4, the J call TRBJ1-5; D is unclear. CDR3 size: 10 residues. V shed 9 bases and J shed 5 bases, with 5 bases lying between them. Germline assignment: CDR1 MRHNA and CDR2 SNTAGT. The CDR3 spells CASSDQPQHF. DNA for the CDR3: TGTGCCAGTTCTGATCAGCCCCAGCATTTT.

The rearrangement uses TRBV5-4 and TRBJ2-3; 7 bases are a match to TRBD2. CDR1 and CDR2 (germline): SGHNT, YYREEE (reference sequence). The CDR3 spans 15 residues. V shed 0 bases and J 2 bases; nucleotides not matched to a gene: 3. CDR3 in amino acids: CASSLERGLTDTQYF. Written as DNA, the CDR3 is TGTGCCAGCAGCTTGGAGCGGGGACTCACAGATACGCAGTATTTT. Together with reference TRBV5-4 and TRBJ2-3, the CDR3 gives the full variable domain: ETGVTQSPTHLIKTRGQQVTLRCSSQSGHNTVSWYQQALGQGPQFIFQYYREEENGRGNFPPRFSGLQFPNYSSELNVNALELDDSALYLCASSLERGLTDTQYFGPGTRLTVL.

This chain joins TRBV19 and TRBJ1-4; no clear D gene. The V end lost 7 bases, the J end lost 8 bases, and 17 bases lay between the germline ends. Looked up from germline, CDR1 is LNHDA and CDR2 is SQIVND (reference sequence). CDR3 size: 14 residues. The CDR3 protein is CASNPPGFREKLFF. CDR3 bases: TGTGCCAGTAACCCTCCCGGGTTCCGGGAAAAACTGTTTTTT.

The chain uses TRBV30 and TRBJ1-3; tentative D call: TRBD1 (6 bases). Germline V gene sequence: CDR1 GTSNPN, CDR2 SVGIG (reference sequence). V was clipped by 4 bases and J by 3 bases, with 19 bases between them. The CDR3 is made up of 16 amino acids. CDR3 DNA: TGTGCCTGGAATCCCCCGACCAGGGGCTTTGGAAACACCATATATTTT. Translating it yields CAWNPPTRGFGNTIYF. Full variable domain (missing parts from reference TRBV30 and TRBJ1-3): SQTIHQWPATLVQPVGSPLSLECTVEGTSNPNLYWYRQAAGRGLQLLFYSVGIGQISSEVPQNLSASRPQDRQFILSSKKLLLSDSGFYLCAWNPPTRGFGNTIYFGEGSWLTVV.

The rearrangement joins TRBV27 to TRBJ1-1; perhaps TRBD1 as D (6 bases). This CDR3 contains 15 residues. V shed 6 bases and J shed 5 bases, with 19 bases lying between them. Germline V CDR1 and CDR2: MNHEY, SMNVEV (reference sequence). The CDR3 loop reads CASSKTGRGGTEAFF. The CDR3 DNA reads as TGTGCCAGCAGCAAAACTGGCAGGGGAGGAACTGAAGCTTTCTTT.

A word on this clone: An end of the junction does not agree with germline; a read error may underlie this. The CDR3 nucleotides read TGTGCCAGCAGCGAAGCCGGCGGGGAGCTGTTTTTT. It codes for CASSEAGGELFF. The chain is built from TRBV6-1 and TRBJ2-2; the D is unclear. The CDR3 totals 12 residues. Germline V CDR1 and CDR2: MNHNS, SASEGT.

This chain connects TRBV7-9 to TRBJ2-7; TRBD2 aligns across 9 bases. The germline V gene has CDR1 SEHNR and CDR2 FQNEAQ (reference sequence). The CDR3 is made up of 14 amino acids. Trimming cost V 0 bases and J 5 bases; bases outside gene matches: 2. The CDR3 sequence is CASSLASGRNEQYF. In DNA form, the CDR3 reads TGTGCCAGCAGCTTAGCAAGCGGGAGGAACGAGCAGTACTTC.

This clone appeared once. This rearrangement joins TRBV4-1 to TRBJ2-7, with 8 bases fitting TRBD2. After removal of 2 bases from V and 0 bases from J, the junction contained 3 bases not matched to a gene. CDR1 is MGHRA and CDR2 is YSYEKL in the germline V gene. CDR3 length equals 15 residues. CDR3 sequence (DNA): TGCGCCAGCAGCCAAACAGCGGGGGCCTCCTACGAGCAGTACTTC. Amino acids: CASSQTAGASYEQYF.

The chain carries TRBV13 and TRBJ2-1; 8 bases are a match to TRBD2. The germline CDR1 and CDR2 sequences are PRHDT and FYEKMQ (reference sequence). V gave up 5 bases and J gave up 7 bases; unmatched junction bases: 13. This CDR3 region has 16 residues. Written as DNA, the CDR3 is TGTGCCAGCAGCCCCGCCTGGACGGGAGGGCCTAATGAGCAGTTCTTC. The encoded protein is CASSPAWTGGPNEQFF.

V usage is TRBV10-3 and J usage is TRBJ2-1; TRBD2 matches 11 bases. The CDR3 length is 19 residues. The germline V gene has CDR1 ENHRY and CDR2 SYGVKD. V was clipped by 4 bases and J by 7 bases; unmatched bases: 18. The CDR3 spells CAISGSGTSGVYPVNEQFF. The CDR3 nucleotides read TGTGCCATCAGTGGATCCGGGACTAGCGGAGTCTACCCCGTGAATGAGCAGTTCTTC.

The DNA for the CDR3 is TGTGCCAGCAGCTTAGCTATGACTAGCGGGGGAGAAGAGACCCAGTACTTC. Amino acid sequence: CASSLAMTSGGEETQYF. The chain recombines TRBV7-9 with TRBJ2-5; 12 bases map to TRBD2. Germline trimming cut 0 bases from V and 3 bases from J; bases unmatched to any gene: 5. The germline V gene has CDR1 SEHNR and CDR2 FQNEAQ (reference sequence). The length of the CDR3 is 17 residues.

About this clone itself: Other DNA sequences in the sample encode the same CDR3. The chain uses TRBV10-3 and TRBJ1-3; D remains unclear. V lost 6 bases and J lost 0, with 6 bases in between. CDR3 length: 13 residues. CDR1 and CDR2 from the germline V gene are ENHRY and SYGVKD. The CDR3 here is CAISGISGNTIYF. The DNA of the CDR3 is TGTGCCATCAGCGGGATCTCTGGAAACACCATATATTTT.

J is TRBJ1-2 and V is TRBV3-1 (or the pseudogene TRBV3-2); D unclear. CDR1 LGHDT and CDR2 YNNKEL come from the germline V gene (reference sequence). The CDR3 totals 18 residues. Trimming stripped 1 base from V and 0 bases from J, with 18 bases between. The CDR3 nucleotides are TGTGCCAGCAGCCAAGCTTCGTGGGCCGGGCGTACTAACTATGGCTACACCTTC. Residues: CASSQASWAGRTNYGYTF.

The rearrangement links TRBV9 to TRBJ2-1; D gene ambiguous. V lost 4 bases and J lost 7, with 12 bases in between. CDR3 length equals 13 residues. Germline values: CDR1 SGDLS, CDR2 YYNGEE. Here the CDR3 DNA reads TGTGCCAGCAGCCCTAGGGTCCCTAATGAGCAGTTCTTC. This translates into CASSPRVPNEQFF.

The chain has TRBV7-9 and TRBJ1-1; the D gene is possibly TRBD1 (5 bases). The V and J ends lost 8 bases and 3 bases respectively, with 16 bases between them. The CDR3 loop spans 14 amino acids. In germline, CDR1 is SEHNR, CDR2 FQNEAQ (reference sequence). CDR3 in amino acids: CASALGAGHTEAFF. In DNA, the CDR3 is TGTGCCAGCGCCCTCGGGGCGGGTCACACTGAAGCTTTCTTT. Filled out from reference TRBV7-9 and TRBJ1-1, the complete variable domain reads DTGVSQNPRHKITKRGQNVTFRCDPISEHNRLYWYRQTLGQGPEFLTYFQNEAQLEKSRLLSDRFSAERPKGSFSTLEIQRTEQGDSAMYLCASALGAGHTEAFFGQGTRLTVV.

The table lists this clone with a count of one. The rearrangement uses TRBV5-1 and TRBJ2-1; 13 bases line up with TRBD2. Trimming at V came to 0 bases and at J to 9 bases, leaving 6 bases not matched to a gene. CDR3 size: 16 residues. CDR1 SGHRS and CDR2 YFSETQ come from the germline V gene. Here the CDR3 reads CASSLGTSGSLAEQFF. CDR3 DNA: TGCGCCAGCAGCTTGGGGACTAGCGGGAGTTTGGCTGAGCAGTTCTTC.

J is TRBJ2-1 and V is TRBV11-2; 13 bases match TRBD2. The CDR3 is made up of 14 amino acids. Germline V gene data show CDR1 as SGHAT and CDR2 as FQNNGV. The ends lost 6 bases at V and 7 bases at J; junction bases unmatched: 3. CDR3 in DNA: TGTGCCAGCAGACTAGCGGGGGGGCCTAATGAGCAGTTCTTC. Residues: CASRLAGGPNEQFF.

Only a few counts were recorded for this clone. The chain uses TRBV23-1 and TRBJ1-2, with D tentatively TRBD1 (5 bases). TRBV23-1 is an ORF, with its function uncertain. CDR3 size: 11 residues. Trimming stripped 5 bases from V and 8 bases from J, with 9 bases between. CDR3 residues: CASSTGFGYTF. CDR3 DNA: TGCGCCAGCAGTACAGGTTTCGGCTACACCTTC.

The genes are TRBV24-1 and TRBJ1-2, with D tentatively TRBD1 (6 bases). Germline CDR1 reads KGHDR; CDR2 reads SFDVKD. The germline V and J ends were trimmed by 7 bases and 7 bases, with 12 bases remaining between them. The CDR3 sequence is 12 residues long. The CDR3 region has the DNA TGTGCCACCAGCCAGGGGTCGGGTGGCTACACCTTC. As protein: CATSQGSGGYTF.

V and J are TRBV11-2 and TRBJ2-3; TRBD2 matches at 11 bases. Germline CDR1 and CDR2: SGHAT and FQNNGV. Germline trimming cut 4 bases from V and 8 bases from J; bases unmatched to any gene: 8. The CDR3 sequence is 15 residues long. Here the CDR3 DNA reads TGTGCCAGCAGCTCCGGACTAGCGGGCATTACTACGCAGTATTTT. Translated, it gives CASSSGLAGITTQYF.

This clone was found once. The chain combines TRBV9 with TRBJ1-1, with D possibly being TRBD1 (5 bases). Germline V gene sequence: CDR1 SGDLS, CDR2 YYNGEE. The CDR3 length is 15 residues. V lost 3 bases to trimming and J lost 0 bases, with 12 bases between them. CDR3 DNA sequence: TGTGCCAGCAGCGCAGGGAGGAGGATGAACACTGAAGCTTTCTTT. It is translated as CASSAGRRMNTEAFF.

The chain recombines TRBV28 with TRBJ1-4; maybe TRBD1 (6 bases). This CDR3 comprises 15 residues. CDR1 is MDHEN and CDR2 is SYDVKM in the germline V gene. V lost 5 bases to trimming and J lost 2 bases, with 12 bases between them. Here the CDR3 reads CASSTTGRTNEKLFF. The CDR3 region has the DNA TGTGCCAGCAGTACAACAGGGAGGACTAATGAAAAACTGTTTTTT.

The chain has TRBV10-3 and TRBJ2-7; 8 positions agree with TRBD1. J gave up 2 bases and V 2 bases, and 2 bases lay outside the gene matches. The CDR3 totals 14 residues. Germline CDR1 reads ENHRY; CDR2 reads SYGVKD. CDR3: CAISEGQGPYEQYF. The CDR3 DNA is TGTGCCATCAGTGAGGGACAGGGTCCCTACGAGCAGTACTTC.

The gene calls are TRBV6-1 and TRBJ2-5; possible D gene TRBD2, 5 bases. This CDR3 has 15 residues. Germline-derived CDR1 and CDR2 are MNHNS and SASEGT. Trimming cost V 1 base and J 8 bases, with 17 bases left between them. In DNA, the CDR3 is TGTGCCAGCAGTGAAGGGGGTAGCGTTCCCGTCACCCAGTACTTC. Its translation is CASSEGGSVPVTQYF.

The V and J genes are TRBV30 and TRBJ2-5; 8 nucleotides line up with TRBD1. The J segment lost 2 bases and the V segment lost 5 bases, leaving 7 bases of the junction unmatched. The CDR3 has 14 amino acids. CDR1 and CDR2 (germline): GTSNPN, SVGIG (reference sequence). CDR3 DNA: TGTGCCTGGGGCGCCGGGACAGGACAAGAGACCCAGTACTTC. Its translation is CAWGAGTGQETQYF.

The rearrangement joins TRBV5-6 to TRBJ2-3; TRBD1 matches at 7 bases. Per the germline V gene, CDR1 is SGHDT and CDR2 is YYEEEE. V shed 3 bases and J 1 base; nucleotides not matched to a gene: 14. This CDR3 contains 18 residues. The CDR3 is CASSSPSLDRVGTDTQYF. The CDR3 coding sequence is TGTGCCAGCAGCTCCCCATCCCTCGACAGGGTGGGCACAGATACGCAGTATTTT. Variable domain in full (rest from reference TRBV5-6 and TRBJ2-3): DAGVTQSPTHLIKTRGQQVTLRCSPKSGHDTVSWYQQALGQGPQFIFQYYEEEERQRGNFPDRFSGHQFPNYSSELNVNALLLGDSALYLCASSSPSLDRVGTDTQYFGPGTRLTVL.

V and J are TRBV30 and TRBJ2-7; TRBD1 matches at 9 bases. After removal of 3 bases from V and 5 bases from J, the junction contained 17 bases not matched to a gene. The CDR3 consists of 17 residues. Germline V lookup: CDR1 GTSNPN, CDR2 SVGIG (reference sequence). In nucleotides, the CDR3 is TGTGCCTGGAGAAAGACCCTTGGGACAGGGTTTATCAACGAGCAGTACTTC. Its translation is CAWRKTLGTGFINEQYF.

V usage is TRBV5-1 and J usage is TRBJ2-3, with D tentatively TRBD1 (5 bases). The CDR3 consists of 11 residues. Germline V gene sequence: CDR1 SGHRS, CDR2 YFSETQ. Trimming pared 2 bases from V and 8 bases from J, leaving 6 bases between. The CDR3 DNA reads as TGCGCCAGCAGCTTCCAGGGTACGCAGTATTTT. This translates into CASSFQGTQYF.

The rearrangement links TRBV20-1 to TRBJ1-4; D is unclear. V dropped 3 bases and J dropped 0 bases, with 8 bases sitting between them. This CDR3 has 14 residues. Germline assignment: CDR1 DFQATT and CDR2 SNEGSKA (reference sequence). In nucleotides, the CDR3 is TGCAGTGCTAGTGAGAGTTCAACTAATGAAAAACTGTTTTTT. Its protein is CSASESSTNEKLFF.